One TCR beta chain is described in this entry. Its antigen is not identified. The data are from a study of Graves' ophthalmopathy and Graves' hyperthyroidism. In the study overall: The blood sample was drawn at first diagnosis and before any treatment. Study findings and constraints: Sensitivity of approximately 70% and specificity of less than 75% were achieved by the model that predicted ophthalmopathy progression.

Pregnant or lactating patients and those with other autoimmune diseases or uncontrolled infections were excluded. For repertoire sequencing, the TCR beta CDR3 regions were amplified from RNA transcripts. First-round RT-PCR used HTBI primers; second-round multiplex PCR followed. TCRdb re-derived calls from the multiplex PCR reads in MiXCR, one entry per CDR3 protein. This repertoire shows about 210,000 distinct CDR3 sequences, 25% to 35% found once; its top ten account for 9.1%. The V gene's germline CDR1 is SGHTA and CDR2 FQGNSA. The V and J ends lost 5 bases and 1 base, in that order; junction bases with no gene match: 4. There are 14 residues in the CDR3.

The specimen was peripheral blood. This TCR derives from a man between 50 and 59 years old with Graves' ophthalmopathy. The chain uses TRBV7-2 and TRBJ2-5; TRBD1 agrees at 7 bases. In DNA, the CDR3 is TGTGCCAGCAGCGCGACAGGGCCCCAAGAGACCCAGTACTTC. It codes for CASSATGPQETQYF.